This TCR beta chain appears in the sequencing data of a study of beta chain features in type 1 diabetes. Of the isolated RNA, all was reverse transcribed, and so the sequenced material was expressed TCRB transcripts. Sequenced by immunoSEQ multiplex PCR; TCRdb stores in-frame clones only, minus some. The sample lists nearly 250,000 clones, around 65% occurring once. General study results and limits: Within patients, naive, central memory and Treg TCRB repertoires seemed more similar than within healthy donors.

The germline V gene has CDR1 SQVTM and CDR2 ANQGSEA. The V end was cut by 0 bases, the J end by 5 bases, with 5 bases between. This CDR3 is built from 11 residues. Of note for this clone: The antigen remains unidentified. At the DNA level, this CDR3 is encoded by other sequences in the same sample as well.

The TCR sequence derives from a man aged 25-45 years in good health. Sequences were obtained from naive CD4+ T cells from blood. J is TRBJ2-7 and V is TRBV29-1; D remains unclear. CDR3 amino acids: CSVEDRDEQYF. Written as DNA, the CDR3 is TGCAGCGTTGAAGACCGGGACGAGCAGTACTTC.